The present T cell receptor beta chain was sequenced within a study of tumor-infiltrating lymphocytes in localized non-small cell lung cancer. Looked up from germline, CDR1 is SGHRS and CDR2 is YFSETQ. The length of the CDR3 is 15 residues. V lost 5 bases and J 0 bases, leaving 9 bases between the germline ends. Here immunoSEQ multiplex PCR was the method, and the copy in TCRdb shows in-frame clones only, minus some. The sample consists of over 3,000 clones, 66% of them appearing once. This receptor was taken from a human donor with non-small cell lung cancer. The chain couples TRBV5-1 to TRBJ2-6; the D call may be TRBD1 or TRBD2 (5 bases each). Sequences were obtained from uninvolved lung tissue not adjacent to the tumor. This CDR3 reads CASSSGTSGANVLTF. DNA of the CDR3: TGCGCCAGCAGTTCCGGGACCTCTGGGGCCAACGTCCTGACTTTC.